The 18 T cell receptor beta chains given below trace back to one sample, sequenced in a study of cytomegalovirus exposure and HLA in healthy donors. PCR primers comprised 60 Vbeta and 13 Jbeta primers. The repertoire was sequenced with immunoSEQ multiplex PCR; TCRdb's copy has only in-frame clones and lacks some. This table holds tens of thousands of clones, around 78% found once. The source material was PBMCs. These receptors originate from a young man in good health and CMV-seropositive.

This rearrangement joins TRBV10-2 to TRBJ2-5; 10 bases match TRBD2. This CDR3 spans 14 amino acids. With V trimmed by 6 bases and J by 2 bases, 3 bases remained unmatched. Germline CDR1 is WSHSY and CDR2 is SAAADI. The CDR3: CASSGSGGQETQYF. CDR3 DNA sequence: TGCGCCAGCAGCGGTAGCGGGGGGCAAGAGACCCAGTACTTC.

The chain links TRBV5-1 to TRBJ2-4, with 11 bases fitting TRBD1. Germline-derived CDR1 and CDR2 are SGHRS and YFSETQ. This CDR3 comprises 15 residues. The junction had 6 bases not matched to a gene; V was cut back by 4 bases and J by 6 bases. CDR3 DNA sequence: TGCGCCAGCAGCCAGACCGGGACAGGGGGAAACATTCAGTACTTC. It specifies CASSQTGTGGNIQYF.

This clone was detected only a few times. The rearrangement links TRBV7-9 to TRBJ2-1; 9 bases align to TRBD2. The CDR3 loop spans 15 amino acids. The V segment lost 5 bases and the J segment 6 bases; nucleotides outside the gene matches: 8. Germline loops: CDR1 SEHNR, CDR2 FQNEAQ (reference sequence). CDR3 residues: CASSLAGGNFNEQFF. The CDR3 bases are TGTGCCAGCAGCCTTGCGGGGGGGAATTTCAATGAGCAGTTCTTC.

The CDR3 nucleotides read TGCGCCAGCAGCCCCACACGAGCGGGAGGATTGGTGACCGGGGAGCTGTTTTTT. Its translation: CASSPTRAGGLVTGELFF. The chain couples TRBV4-1 to TRBJ2-2; 9 positions agree with TRBD2. With V trimmed by 4 bases and J by 5 bases, 14 bases remained unmatched. This CDR3 is built from 18 residues. Germline values: CDR1 MGHRA, CDR2 YSYEKL.

The chain recombines TRBV11-2 with TRBJ2-5; the D gene is possibly TRBD2 (6 bases). The CDR3 has 13 amino acids. Trimming took 5 bases from V and 2 from J, leaving 9 bases between them. Germline CDR1 and CDR2: SGHAT and FQNNGV. The CDR3 protein is CASSAGLQETQYF. Here the CDR3 DNA reads TGTGCCAGCAGCGCGGGACTTCAAGAGACCCAGTACTTC.

The rearrangement joins TRBV4-2 to TRBJ1-3; D not certain. The CDR3 spans 16 residues. Germline V gene data show CDR1 as LGHNA and CDR2 as YNFKEQ. The ends were cut back, 0 bases at V and 1 base at J, with 10 bases in the middle. The CDR3: CASSQESTRSGNTIYF. Written as DNA, the CDR3 is TGTGCCAGCAGCCAAGAAAGTACCAGGTCTGGAAACACCATATATTTT.

The rearrangement uses TRBV6-1 and TRBJ2-1; D might be TRBD2 (6 bases). The germline V and J ends were trimmed by 4 bases and 3 bases, with 16 bases remaining between them. The V gene's germline CDR1 is MNHNS and CDR2 SASEGT. The CDR3 is made up of 16 amino acids. The DNA of the CDR3 is TGTGCCAGCAGTGGACGGGACTCCTCGGGCTACAATGAGCAGTTCTTC. This gives the protein CASSGRDSSGYNEQFF.

The chain employs TRBV6-6 and TRBJ1-1, with unresolved D. Germline V gives CDR1 MNHNY, CDR2 SVGAGI (reference sequence). V lost 5 bases and J lost 3, with 4 bases in between. This CDR3 has 11 residues. CDR3: CASSPDTEAFF. In nucleotides, the CDR3 is TGTGCCAGCAGTCCCGACACTGAAGCTTTCTTT.

This chain joins TRBV19 and TRBJ1-5; 7 bases are a match to TRBD1. Germline V gene sequence: CDR1 LNHDA, CDR2 SQIVND (reference sequence). Trimming at V came to 7 bases and at J to 4 bases, leaving 4 bases not matched to a gene. The CDR3 has 13 residues. The chain's CDR3 is CASTNRGNQPQHF. In DNA, the CDR3 is TGTGCCAGTACCAACAGGGGAAATCAGCCCCAGCATTTT.

J is TRBJ1-1 and V is TRBV5-8; possibly TRBD1 for D (6 bases). Trimming took off 4 bases at V and 1 base at J, with 17 bases between the two ends. Germline loops: CDR1 SGHTS, CDR2 YDEGEE. The CDR3 sequence is 16 residues long. The CDR3 DNA sequence: TGTGCCAGCAGCCTGGGGGCGGGGGCGGGGAACACTGAAGCTTTCTTT. It translates to CASSLGAGAGNTEAFF.

The genes are TRBV6-1 and TRBJ1-1; 8 bases map to TRBD1. Germline V lookup: CDR1 MNHNS, CDR2 SASEGT. Trimming cost V 6 bases and J 6 bases; bases outside gene matches: 12. The CDR3 contains 15 residues. CDR3 residues: CASRETGVLAAEAFF. The CDR3 bases are TGTGCCAGCAGGGAGACAGGGGTCCTTGCCGCTGAAGCTTTCTTT.

V and J are TRBV25-1 and TRBJ1-1; TRBD1 matches 7 bases. Germline CDR1 reads MGHDK; CDR2 reads SYGVNS. The CDR3 sequence is 15 residues long. V shed 3 bases, J shed 3 bases, and the junction held 7 bases outside the gene matches. The CDR3 here is CASSDGDSYYTEAFF. CDR3 DNA: TGTGCCAGCAGTGATGGGGACAGCTATTACACTGAAGCTTTCTTT.

The chain is built from TRBV10-3 and TRBJ2-5; 8 positions match TRBD2. The V gene's germline CDR1 is ENHRY and CDR2 SYGVKD. V lost 10 bases and J lost 4; bases outside the gene matches: 8. This CDR3 spans 13 amino acids. The CDR3 reads CATLSAGGETQYF. The CDR3 nucleotides are TGTGCCACCCTGTCGGCGGGAGGAGAGACCCAGTACTTC.

The V call is TRBV4-1, the J call TRBJ2-3; tentatively, D is TRBD1 (6 bases). V was pared by 1 base and J by 4 bases, with 12 bases between. Germline V CDR1 and CDR2: MGHRA, YSYEKL. This CDR3 contains 15 residues. CDR3 nucleotides: TGCGCCAGCAGCCAAGGGCCAGGGGACCCAGATACGCAGTATTTT. Protein sequence: CASSQGPGDPDTQYF.

V gene TRBV2 combines with J gene TRBJ1-6; TRBD1 matches at 9 bases. The J segment lost 8 bases and the V segment lost 6 bases, leaving 11 bases of the junction unmatched. Looked up from germline, CDR1 is SNHLY and CDR2 is FYNNEI. The CDR3 length is 16 residues. This CDR3 reads CASRPPGQGFYSPLHF. DNA of the CDR3: TGTGCCAGCAGGCCCCCGGGACAGGGTTTTTATTCACCCCTCCACTTT. The full variable domain, in which reference TRBV2 and TRBJ1-6 provide the parts outside the CDR3, is EPEVTQTPSHQVTQMGQEVILRCVPISNHLYFYWYRQILGQKVEFLVSFYNNEISEKSEIFDDQFSVERPDGSNFTLKIRSTKLEDSAMYFCASRPPGQGFYSPLHFGNGTRLTVT.

The chain is built from TRBV6-1 and TRBJ2-3; 10 bases map to TRBD2. Germline V gene lookup returns CDR1 MNHNS and CDR2 SASEGT. This CDR3 has 19 amino acids. Trimming at V came to 3 bases and at J to 2 bases, leaving 14 bases not matched to a gene. CDR3 amino acids: CASSEGLAGAVRATDTQYF. As DNA, the CDR3 is TGTGCCAGCAGTGAGGGGCTAGCGGGAGCGGTCCGGGCCACAGATACGCAGTATTTT.

The rearrangement uses TRBV30 and TRBJ1-5; D ambiguous. The CDR3 has 14 residues. Germline values: CDR1 GTSNPN, CDR2 SVGIG (reference sequence). Trimming pared 3 bases from V and 4 bases from J, leaving 13 bases between. CDR3 in DNA: TGTGCCTGGAGGTCATCAACCGGGAATCAGCCCCAGCATTTT. This translates into CAWRSSTGNQPQHF.

The chain employs TRBV7-9 and TRBJ2-3, with TRBD2 identical over 8 bases. CDR1 SEHNR and CDR2 FQNEAQ come from the germline V gene (reference sequence). V lost 8 bases and J lost 2; bases outside the gene matches: 6. This CDR3 comprises 14 residues. The DNA of the CDR3 is TGTGCCAGCGGTCCGGGGGGGTTCACAGATACGCAGTATTTT. This sequence encodes CASGPGGFTDTQYF.